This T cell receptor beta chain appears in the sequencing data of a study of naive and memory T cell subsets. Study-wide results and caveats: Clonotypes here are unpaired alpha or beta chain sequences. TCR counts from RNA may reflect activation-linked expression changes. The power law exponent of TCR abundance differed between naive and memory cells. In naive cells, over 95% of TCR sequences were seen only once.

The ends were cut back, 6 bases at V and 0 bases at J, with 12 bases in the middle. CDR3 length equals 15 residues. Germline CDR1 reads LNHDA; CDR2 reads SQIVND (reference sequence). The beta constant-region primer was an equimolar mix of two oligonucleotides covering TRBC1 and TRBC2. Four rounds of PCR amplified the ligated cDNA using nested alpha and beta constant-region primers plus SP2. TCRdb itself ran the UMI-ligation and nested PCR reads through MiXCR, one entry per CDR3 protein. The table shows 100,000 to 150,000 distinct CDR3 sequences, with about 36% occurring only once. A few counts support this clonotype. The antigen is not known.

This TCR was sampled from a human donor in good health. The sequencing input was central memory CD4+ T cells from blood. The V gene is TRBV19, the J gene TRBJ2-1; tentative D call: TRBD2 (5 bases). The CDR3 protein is CASRQRIGSYNEQFF. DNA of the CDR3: TGTGCCAGTAGGCAGCGGATAGGCTCCTACAATGAGCAGTTCTTC.